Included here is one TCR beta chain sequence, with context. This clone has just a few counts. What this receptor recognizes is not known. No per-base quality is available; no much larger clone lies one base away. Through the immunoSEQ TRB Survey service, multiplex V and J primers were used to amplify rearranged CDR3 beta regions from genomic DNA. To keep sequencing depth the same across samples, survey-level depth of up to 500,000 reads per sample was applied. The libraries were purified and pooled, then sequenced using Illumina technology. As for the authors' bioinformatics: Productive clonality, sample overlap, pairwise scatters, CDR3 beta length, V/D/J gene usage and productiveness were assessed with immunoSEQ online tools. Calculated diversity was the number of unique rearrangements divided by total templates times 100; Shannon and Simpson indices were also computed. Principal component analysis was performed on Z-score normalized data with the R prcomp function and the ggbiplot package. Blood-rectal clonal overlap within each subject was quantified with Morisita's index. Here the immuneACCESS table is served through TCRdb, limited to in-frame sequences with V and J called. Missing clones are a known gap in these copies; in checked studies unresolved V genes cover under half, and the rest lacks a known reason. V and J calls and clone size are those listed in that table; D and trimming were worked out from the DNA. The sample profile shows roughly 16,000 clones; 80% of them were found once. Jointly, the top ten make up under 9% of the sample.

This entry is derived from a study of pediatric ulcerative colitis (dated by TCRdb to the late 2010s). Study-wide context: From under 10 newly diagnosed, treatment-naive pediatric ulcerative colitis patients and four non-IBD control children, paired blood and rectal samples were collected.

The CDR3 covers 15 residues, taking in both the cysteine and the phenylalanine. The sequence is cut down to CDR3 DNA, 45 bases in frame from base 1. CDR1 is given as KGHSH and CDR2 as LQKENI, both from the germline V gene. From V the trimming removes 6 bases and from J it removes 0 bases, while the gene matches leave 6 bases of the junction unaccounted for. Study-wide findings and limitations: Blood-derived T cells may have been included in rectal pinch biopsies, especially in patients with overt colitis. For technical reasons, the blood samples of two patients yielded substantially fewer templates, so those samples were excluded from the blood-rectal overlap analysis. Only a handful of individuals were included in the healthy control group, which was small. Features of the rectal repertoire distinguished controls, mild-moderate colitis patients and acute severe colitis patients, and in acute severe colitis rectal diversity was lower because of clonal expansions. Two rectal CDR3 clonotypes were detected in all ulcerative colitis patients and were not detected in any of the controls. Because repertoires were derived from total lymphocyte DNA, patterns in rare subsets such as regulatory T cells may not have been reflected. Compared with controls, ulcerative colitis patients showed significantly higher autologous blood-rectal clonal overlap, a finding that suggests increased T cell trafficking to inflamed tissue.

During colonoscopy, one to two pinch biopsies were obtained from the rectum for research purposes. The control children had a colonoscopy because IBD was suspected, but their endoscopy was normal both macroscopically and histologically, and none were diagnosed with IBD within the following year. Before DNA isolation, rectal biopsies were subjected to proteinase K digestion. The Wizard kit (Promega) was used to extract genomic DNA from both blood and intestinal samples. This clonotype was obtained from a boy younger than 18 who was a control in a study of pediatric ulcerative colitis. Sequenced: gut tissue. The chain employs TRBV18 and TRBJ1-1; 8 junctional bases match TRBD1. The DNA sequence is TGTGCCAGCTCGGCGGGGACAGGCCTGAACACTGAAGCTTTCTTT. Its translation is CASSAGTGLNTEAFF.